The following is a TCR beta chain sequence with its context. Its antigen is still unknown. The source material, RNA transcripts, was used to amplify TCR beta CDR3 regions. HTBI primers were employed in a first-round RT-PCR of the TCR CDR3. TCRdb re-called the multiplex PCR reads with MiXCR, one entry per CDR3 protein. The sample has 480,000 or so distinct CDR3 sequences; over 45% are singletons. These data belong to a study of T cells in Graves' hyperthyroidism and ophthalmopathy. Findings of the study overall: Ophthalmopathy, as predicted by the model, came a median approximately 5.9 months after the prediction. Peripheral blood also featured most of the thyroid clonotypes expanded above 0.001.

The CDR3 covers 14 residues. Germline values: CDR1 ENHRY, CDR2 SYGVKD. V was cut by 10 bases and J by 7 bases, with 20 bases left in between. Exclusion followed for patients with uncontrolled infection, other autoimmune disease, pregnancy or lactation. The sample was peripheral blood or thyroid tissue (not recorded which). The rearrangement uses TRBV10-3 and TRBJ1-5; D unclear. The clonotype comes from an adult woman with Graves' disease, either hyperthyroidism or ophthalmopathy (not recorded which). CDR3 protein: CATLSAPGGQPQHF. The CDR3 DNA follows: TGTGCCACCCTCTCGGCTCCCGGCGGGCAGCCCCAGCATTTT.